A selection of T cell receptor beta chains follows, all from one sample in a study of T cells in Graves' hyperthyroidism and ophthalmopathy. TCRdb ran MiXCR on the multiplex PCR reads and lists one entry per CDR3 protein. The sample has hundreds of thousands of distinct CDR3 sequences; about 14% are singletons. The specimen sequenced was blood. The origin of the receptors is a woman between 45 and 65 years old with Graves' ophthalmopathy. CDR3s include the opening cysteine and the closing phenylalanine or tryptophan. Fields, in order: CDR3 length, J gene, V gene, CDR3 protein.

>14|TRBJ2-1|TRBV19
CASSNGVTYNEQFF
>18|TRBJ2-1|TRBV7-2
CASSLVFLSGRGSNEQFF
>14|TRBJ2-7|TRBV7-8
CASSLVGFGYEQYF
>15|TRBJ2-7|TRBV20-1
CSAIRDRGWAYEQYF
>16|TRBJ2-1|TRBV20-1
CSARSKGLAGYNEQFF
>12|TRBJ1-1|TRBV5-1
CASSGGDTEAFF
>13|TRBJ1-1|TRBV2
CASSTGGATEAFF
>15|TRBJ2-1|TRBV3-1
CASSQELSGIGEQFF
>13|TRBJ2-7|TRBV11-1
CASSERGTYEQYF
>13|TRBJ1-1|TRBV6-4
CASSEQGETEAFF
>15|TRBJ1-1|TRBV5-1
CASSQTGQGVTEAFF
>16|TRBJ2-7|TRBV13
CASSSYPRDRSCEQYF
>15|TRBJ2-7|TRBV19
CASSIGLAGEYEQYF
>15|TRBJ2-5|TRBV9
CASSVGAGRRETQYF
>13|TRBJ2-2|TRBV28
CASSSDGTGELFF
>15|TRBJ2-7|TRBV20-1
CSAGRTPGQSYEQYF
>14|TRBJ2-1|TRBV20-1
CSASRTGHYNEQFF
>16|TRBJ2-7|TRBV10-3
CAISEYWGGTTDEQYF
>13|TRBJ1-2|TRBV27
CASSPQLRGGYTF
>12|TRBJ1-2|TRBV7-9
CASSYGNYGYTF
>12|TRBJ2-3|TRBV11-2
CASSFPTNVRYF
>15|TRBJ2-5|TRBV6-1
CASRGGLAGVQTQYF
>16|TRBJ2-7|TRBV28
CASSLPVGRGPYEQYF
>13|TRBJ1-2|TRBV15
CATSRVEGYGYTF